Listed here are 9 T cell receptor beta chains from one sample, sequenced in a study of cytomegalovirus exposure and HLA in healthy donors. Amplification used 60 Vbeta primers and 13 Jbeta primers. The table came from immunoSEQ multiplex PCR; TCRdb's copy has only in-frame clones and leaves some out. Found here are around 200,000 clones, 60% to 80% of them singletons; the top ten hold less than 2%. The specimen was PBMCs. The source of these receptors is a male donor in good health and CMV-seronegative.

This chain links TRBV10-3 with TRBJ2-5; the match to TRBD1 covers 7 bases. The CDR3 totals 14 residues. The V gene's germline CDR1 is ENHRY and CDR2 SYGVKD. The ends lost 10 bases at V and 2 bases at J; junction bases unmatched: 10. CDR3 in amino acids: CATGTENDQETQYF. The CDR3 coding sequence is TGTGCCACCGGGACAGAAAATGATCAAGAGACCCAGTACTTC.

Only a few counts were recorded for this clone. V usage is TRBV5-4 and J usage is TRBJ1-5; D ambiguous. Germline-derived CDR1 and CDR2 are SGHNT and YYREEE (reference sequence). This CDR3 region has 12 residues. V dropped 4 bases and J dropped 9 bases, with 11 bases sitting between them. The CDR3 spells CASSEDSGPQHF. CDR3 nucleotides: TGTGCCAGCAGCGAGGACTCCGGGCCCCAGCATTTT.

This clone was seen a handful of times. V is TRBV5-5 and J is TRBJ2-7; D is possibly TRBD2 (5 bases). V was cut by 5 bases and J by 5 bases, with 8 bases left in between. This CDR3 region has 11 residues. Germline CDR1 reads SGHKS; CDR2 reads YYEKEE (reference sequence). As DNA, the CDR3 is TGTGCCAGCAGGGGAGTAGACGAGCAGTACTTC. Encoded protein: CASRGVDEQYF.

The genes are TRBV9 and TRBJ2-3; the match to TRBD2 covers 9 bases. CDR1 and CDR2 (germline): SGDLS, YYNGEE. After removal of 3 bases from V and 4 bases from J, the junction contained 6 bases not matched to a gene. The CDR3 contains 15 residues. The CDR3 sequence: CASSGGGATADTQYF. Here the CDR3 DNA reads TGTGCCAGCAGCGGCGGGGGGGCCACGGCAGATACGCAGTATTTT.

This clone came up a few times. The chain is built from TRBV7-9 and TRBJ1-2; the D gene is possibly TRBD1 (6 bases). The V and J ends lost 3 bases and 1 base respectively, with 9 bases between them. Germline V gene lookup returns CDR1 SEHNR and CDR2 FQNEAQ (reference sequence). The CDR3 is 14 amino acids. CDR3 loop: CASSFDRSNYGYTF. The DNA of the CDR3 is TGTGCCAGCAGCTTTGACAGGAGTAACTATGGCTACACCTTC.

This chain joins TRBV28 and TRBJ1-6; D gene unclear. V lost 7 bases and J lost 8, with 18 bases in between. This CDR3 contains 15 residues. CDR1 MDHEN and CDR2 SYDVKM come from the germline V gene. The CDR3 spells CASTPRESSHSPLHF. The CDR3 bases are TGTGCCAGCACCCCAAGGGAGTCAAGTCATTCACCCCTCCACTTT.

The chain joins TRBV19 to TRBJ1-5; possibly TRBD1 for D (5 bases). V was pared by 6 bases and J by 3 bases, with 9 bases between. This CDR3 region has 13 residues. Germline values: CDR1 LNHDA, CDR2 SQIVND (reference sequence). CDR3 protein: CASRKGPNQPQHF. In DNA form, the CDR3 reads TGTGCCAGTAGAAAGGGGCCCAATCAGCCCCAGCATTTT.

The chain joins TRBV7-2 to TRBJ2-7; D possibly corresponds to TRBD1 (5 bases). The germline CDR1 and CDR2 sequences are SGHTA and FQGNSA. The CDR3 consists of 14 residues. The V gene lost 2 bases and the J gene lost 0 bases, with 8 bases spanning the gap. The CDR3 sequence: CASSLLQASYEQYF. The CDR3 coding sequence is TGTGCCAGCAGCTTATTACAGGCCTCCTACGAGCAGTACTTC.

The gene calls are TRBV27 and TRBJ2-7; 9 nucleotides align to TRBD1. The V and J ends lost 6 bases and 4 bases, in that order; junction bases with no gene match: 7. From germline, CDR1 is MNHEY and CDR2 SMNVEV (reference sequence). The CDR3 runs to 14 residues. The CDR3 here is CASSSGQGHYEQYF. CDR3 nucleotides: TGTGCCAGCAGCTCGGGACAGGGTCATTACGAGCAGTACTTC.